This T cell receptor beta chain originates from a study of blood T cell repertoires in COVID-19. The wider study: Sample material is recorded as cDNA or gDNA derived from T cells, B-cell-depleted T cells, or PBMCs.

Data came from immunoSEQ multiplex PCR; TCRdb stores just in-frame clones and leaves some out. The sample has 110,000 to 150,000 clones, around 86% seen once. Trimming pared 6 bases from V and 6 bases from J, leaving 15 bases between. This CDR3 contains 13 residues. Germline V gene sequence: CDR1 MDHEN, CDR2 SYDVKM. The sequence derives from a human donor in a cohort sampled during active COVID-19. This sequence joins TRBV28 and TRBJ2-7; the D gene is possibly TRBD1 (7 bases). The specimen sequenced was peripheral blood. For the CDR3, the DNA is TGTGCCAGCAGATTGGGGCAGGGGGGCGAGCAGTACTTC. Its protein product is CASRLGQGGEQYF.